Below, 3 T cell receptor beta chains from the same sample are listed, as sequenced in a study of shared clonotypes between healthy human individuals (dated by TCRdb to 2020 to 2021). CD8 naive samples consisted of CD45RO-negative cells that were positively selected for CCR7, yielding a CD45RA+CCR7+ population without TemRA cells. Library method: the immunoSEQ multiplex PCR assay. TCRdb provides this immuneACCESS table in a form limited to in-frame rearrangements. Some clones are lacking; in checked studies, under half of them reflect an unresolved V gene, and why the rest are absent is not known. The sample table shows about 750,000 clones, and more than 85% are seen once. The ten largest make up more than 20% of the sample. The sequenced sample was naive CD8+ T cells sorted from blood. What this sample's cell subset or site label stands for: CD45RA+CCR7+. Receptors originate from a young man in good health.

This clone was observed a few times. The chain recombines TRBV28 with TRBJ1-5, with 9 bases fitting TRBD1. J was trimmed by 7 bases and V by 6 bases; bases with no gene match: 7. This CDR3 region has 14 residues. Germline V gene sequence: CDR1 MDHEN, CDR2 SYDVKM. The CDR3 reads CASRGQGSWQPQHF. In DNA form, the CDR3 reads TGTGCCAGCAGGGGACAGGGTTCATGGCAGCCCCAGCATTTT.

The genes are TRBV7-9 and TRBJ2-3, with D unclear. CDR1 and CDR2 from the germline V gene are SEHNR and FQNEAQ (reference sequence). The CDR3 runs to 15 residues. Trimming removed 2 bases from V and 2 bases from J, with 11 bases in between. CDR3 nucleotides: TGTGCCAGCAGCTTATATCCGGCTACCACAGATACGCAGTATTTT. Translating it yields CASSLYPATTDTQYF.

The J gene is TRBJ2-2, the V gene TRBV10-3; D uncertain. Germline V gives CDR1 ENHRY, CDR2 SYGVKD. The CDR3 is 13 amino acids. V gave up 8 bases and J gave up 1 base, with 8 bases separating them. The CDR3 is CAIFNGNTGELFF. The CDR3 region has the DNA TGTGCCATCTTTAACGGGAACACCGGGGAGCTGTTTTTT.